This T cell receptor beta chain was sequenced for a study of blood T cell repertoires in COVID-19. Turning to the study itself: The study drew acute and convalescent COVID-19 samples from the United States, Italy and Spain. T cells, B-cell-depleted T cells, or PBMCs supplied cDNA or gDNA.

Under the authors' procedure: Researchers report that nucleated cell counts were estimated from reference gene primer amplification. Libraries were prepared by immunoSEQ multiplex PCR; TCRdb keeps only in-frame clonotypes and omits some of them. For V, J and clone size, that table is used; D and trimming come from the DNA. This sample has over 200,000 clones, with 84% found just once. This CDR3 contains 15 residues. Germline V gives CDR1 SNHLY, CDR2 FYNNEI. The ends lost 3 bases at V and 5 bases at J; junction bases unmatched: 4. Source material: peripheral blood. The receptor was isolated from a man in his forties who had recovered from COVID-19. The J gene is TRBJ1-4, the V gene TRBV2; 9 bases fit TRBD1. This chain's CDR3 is CASSERDRENEKLFF. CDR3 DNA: TGTGCCAGCAGTGAGCGGGACAGGGAGAATGAAAAACTGTTTTTT.